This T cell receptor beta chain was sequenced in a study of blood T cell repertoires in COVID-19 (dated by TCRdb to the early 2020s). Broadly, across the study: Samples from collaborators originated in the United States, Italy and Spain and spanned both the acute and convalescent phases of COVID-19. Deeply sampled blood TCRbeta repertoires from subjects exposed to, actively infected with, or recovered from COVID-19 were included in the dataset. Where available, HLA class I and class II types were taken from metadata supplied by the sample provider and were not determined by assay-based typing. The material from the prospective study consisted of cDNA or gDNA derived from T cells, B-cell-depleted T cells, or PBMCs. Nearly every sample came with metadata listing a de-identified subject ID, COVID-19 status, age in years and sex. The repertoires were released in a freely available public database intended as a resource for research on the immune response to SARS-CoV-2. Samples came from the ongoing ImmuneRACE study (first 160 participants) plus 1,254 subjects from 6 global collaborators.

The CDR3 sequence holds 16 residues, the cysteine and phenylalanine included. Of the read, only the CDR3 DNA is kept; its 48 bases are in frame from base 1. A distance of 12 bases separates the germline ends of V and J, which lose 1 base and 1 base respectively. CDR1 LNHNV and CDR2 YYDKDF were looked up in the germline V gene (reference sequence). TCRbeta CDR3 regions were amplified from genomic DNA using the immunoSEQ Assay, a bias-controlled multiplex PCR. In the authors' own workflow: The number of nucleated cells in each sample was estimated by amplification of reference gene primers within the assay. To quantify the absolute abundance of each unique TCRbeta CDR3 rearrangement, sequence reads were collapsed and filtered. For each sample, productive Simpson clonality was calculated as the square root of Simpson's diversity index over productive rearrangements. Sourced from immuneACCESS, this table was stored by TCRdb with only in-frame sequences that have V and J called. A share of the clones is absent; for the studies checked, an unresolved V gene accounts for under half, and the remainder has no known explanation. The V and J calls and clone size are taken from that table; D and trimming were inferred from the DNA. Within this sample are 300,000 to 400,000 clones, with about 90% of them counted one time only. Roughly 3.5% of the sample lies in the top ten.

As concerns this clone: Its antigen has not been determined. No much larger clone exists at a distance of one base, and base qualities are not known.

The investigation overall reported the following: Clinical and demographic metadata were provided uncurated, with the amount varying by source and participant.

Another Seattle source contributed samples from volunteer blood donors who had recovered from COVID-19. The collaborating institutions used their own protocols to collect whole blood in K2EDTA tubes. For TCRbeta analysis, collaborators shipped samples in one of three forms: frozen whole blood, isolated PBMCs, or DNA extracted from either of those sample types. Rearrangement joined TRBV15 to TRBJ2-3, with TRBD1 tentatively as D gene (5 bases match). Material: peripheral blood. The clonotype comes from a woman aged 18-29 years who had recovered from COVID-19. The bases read TGTGCCACCAGCAGAGCTGGGGCTCGCGGCACAGATACGCAGTATTTT. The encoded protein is CATSRAGARGTDTQYF.